This T cell receptor (beta chain) was sequenced during a study of tumor-infiltrating lymphocytes in primary liver carcinoma. Study-level information: Primary liver carcinomas in the patients were surgically resected. The neoplasms were of stage T1-T3 N0M0, with dimensions of roughly 4 to 11 cm across. Sample yields of productive TCRbeta reads, ranging from roughly 3.5 to 7.13 million, were similar across tissue types.

The study extracted blood RNA from unsorted whole blood and also extracted germline DNA. A primer matching the constant region was used to make TCR beta cDNA from 450 to 550 ng of total RNA. Each TCR beta library was derived from three nested multiplex PCR rounds that employed slightly modified ARM-PCR. Primers for the first two PCR rounds were TRBV1-TRBV30 forward primers and a C-beta reverse primer (around 11 cycles per round). TCRdb reanalysed the multiplex PCR reads using MiXCR and keeps one entry per CDR3 protein. The data contain fewer than 400,000 distinct CDR3 sequences, nearly 60% of them singletons. The study's findings and limits: Against blood, tumors held a significantly higher top-250-clone fraction (p = 0.039).

V gave up 3 bases and J gave up 10 bases; unmatched junction bases: 5. Per germline, CDR1 SGHNT and CDR2 YENEEA. The CDR3 loop spans 15 amino acids. This clonotype was seen ten or more times. Antigen specificity is unknown. Sequencing input: peripheral blood. The clonotype originates from a young woman with primary liver carcinoma and hepatitis B virus infection. The genes are TRBV11-3 and TRBJ2-1; 14 nucleotides match TRBD2. The DNA for the CDR3 is TGTGCCAGCAGCTTCGGGACTAGCGGGAGCTTAGAGCAGTTCTTC. Translation gives CASSFGTSGSLEQFF. Filled out from reference TRBV11-3 and TRBJ2-1, the complete variable domain reads EAGVVQSPRYKIIEKKQPVAFWCNPISGHNTLYWYLQNLGQGPELLIRYENEEAVDDSQLPKDRFSAERLKGVDSTLKIQPAELGDSAVYLCASSFGTSGSLEQFFGPGTRLTVL.